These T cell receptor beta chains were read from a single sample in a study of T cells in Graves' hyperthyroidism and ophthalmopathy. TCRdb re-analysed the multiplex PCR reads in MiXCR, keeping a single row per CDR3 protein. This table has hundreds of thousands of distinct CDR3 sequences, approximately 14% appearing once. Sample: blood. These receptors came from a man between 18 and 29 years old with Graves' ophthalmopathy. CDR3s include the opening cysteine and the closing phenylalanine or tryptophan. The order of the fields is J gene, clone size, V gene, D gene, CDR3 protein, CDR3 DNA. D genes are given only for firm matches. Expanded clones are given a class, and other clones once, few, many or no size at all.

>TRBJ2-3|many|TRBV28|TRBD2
CASSFMTSGGREDTQYF
TGTGCCAGCAGTTTTATGACTAGCGGGGGACGGGAAGATACGCAGTATTTT
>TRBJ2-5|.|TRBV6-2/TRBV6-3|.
CASSLGLGVGETQYF
TGTGCCAGCAGCCTCGGACTGGGGGTGGGAGAGACCCAGTACTTC
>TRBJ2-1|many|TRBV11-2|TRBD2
CASSGLAGTAEQFF
TGTGCCAGCAGCGGATTAGCGGGGACTGCCGAGCAGTTCTTC
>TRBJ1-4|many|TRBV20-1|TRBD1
CSARETGFNEKLFF
TGCAGTGCTAGAGAGACAGGGTTTAATGAAAAACTGTTTTTT
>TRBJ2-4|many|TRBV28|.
CASSLTGGRDIQYF
TGTGCCAGCAGTTTGACAGGTGGAAGGGACATTCAGTACTTC
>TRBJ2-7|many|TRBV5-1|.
CASSGGGDSTYEQYF
TGCGCCAGCAGCGGCGGGGGCGATAGCACCTACGAGCAGTACTTC
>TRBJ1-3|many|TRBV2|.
CASSETGIPGNTIYF
TGTGCCAGCAGTGAAACAGGTATCCCCGGAAACACCATATATTTT
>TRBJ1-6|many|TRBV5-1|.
CASSLETVNSPLHF
TGCGCCAGCAGCTTGGAGACAGTCAATTCACCCCTCCACTTT
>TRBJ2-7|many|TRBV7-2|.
CASSSSSDSPGYEQYF
TGTGCCAGCAGCTCGTCTTCCGACAGCCCAGGCTACGAGCAGTACTTC
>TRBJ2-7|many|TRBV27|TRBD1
CASSSKIGTVTSYEQYF
TGTGCCAGCAGTTCAAAGATCGGGACAGTAACTTCCTACGAGCAGTACTTC
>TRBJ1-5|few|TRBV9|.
CASSVQDSNQPQHF
TGTGCCAGCAGCGTACAGGATAGCAATCAGCCCCAGCATTTT
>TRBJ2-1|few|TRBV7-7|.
CASSENEGIASEQFF
TGTGCTAGCAGCGAAAATGAAGGGATCGCCAGTGAGCAGTTCTTC
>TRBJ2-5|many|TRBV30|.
CAWSVGYAQYF
TGTGCCTGGAGTGTAGGTTACGCCCAGTACTTC
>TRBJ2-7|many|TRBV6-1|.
CASSYYFEQYF
TGTGCCAGCAGTTATTATTTCGAGCAGTACTTC
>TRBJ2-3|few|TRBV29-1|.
CSVEGPLGTDTQYF
TGCAGCGTTGAGGGACCCTTAGGCACAGATACGCAGTATTTT
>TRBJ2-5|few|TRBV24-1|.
CATSEPTRETQYF
TGTGCCACCAGTGAACCAACAAGGGAGACCCAGTACTTC
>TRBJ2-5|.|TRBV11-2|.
CASSLGVFETQYF
TGTGCCAGCAGTCTGGGGGTGTTTGAGACCCAGTACTTC
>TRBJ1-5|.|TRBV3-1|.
CASSLGAGPLSGPQHF
TGTGCCAGCAGCCTAGGGGCAGGGCCCCTATCAGGGCCCCAGCATTTT